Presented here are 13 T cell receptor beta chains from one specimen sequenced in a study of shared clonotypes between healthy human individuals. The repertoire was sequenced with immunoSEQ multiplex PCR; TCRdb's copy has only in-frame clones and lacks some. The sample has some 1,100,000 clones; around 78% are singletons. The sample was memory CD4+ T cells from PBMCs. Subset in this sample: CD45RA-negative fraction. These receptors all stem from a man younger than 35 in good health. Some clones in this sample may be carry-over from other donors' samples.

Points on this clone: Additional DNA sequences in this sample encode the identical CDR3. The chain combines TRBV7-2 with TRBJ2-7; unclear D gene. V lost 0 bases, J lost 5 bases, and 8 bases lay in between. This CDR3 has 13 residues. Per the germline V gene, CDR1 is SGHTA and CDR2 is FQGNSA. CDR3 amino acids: CASSLAREDEQYF. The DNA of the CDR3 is TGTGCCAGCAGCTTAGCTAGGGAAGACGAGCAGTACTTC.

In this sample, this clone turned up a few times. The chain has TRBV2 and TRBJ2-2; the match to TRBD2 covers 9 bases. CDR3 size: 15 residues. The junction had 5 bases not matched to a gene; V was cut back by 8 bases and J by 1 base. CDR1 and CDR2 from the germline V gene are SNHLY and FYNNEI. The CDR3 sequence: CASLKTSGNTGELFF. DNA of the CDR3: TGTGCCAGCCTGAAGACTAGCGGGAACACCGGGGAGCTGTTTTTT.

The chain's CDR3 is CASIPDRGAEQFF. The CDR3 DNA reads as TGTGCCAGCATCCCCGACAGGGGTGCGGAGCAGTTCTTC. The chain recombines TRBV28 with TRBJ2-1; TRBD1 aligns across 8 bases. There are 13 residues in the CDR3. The germline CDR1 and CDR2 sequences are MDHEN and SYDVKM. Trimming at V came to 7 bases and at J to 10 bases, leaving 9 bases not matched to a gene.

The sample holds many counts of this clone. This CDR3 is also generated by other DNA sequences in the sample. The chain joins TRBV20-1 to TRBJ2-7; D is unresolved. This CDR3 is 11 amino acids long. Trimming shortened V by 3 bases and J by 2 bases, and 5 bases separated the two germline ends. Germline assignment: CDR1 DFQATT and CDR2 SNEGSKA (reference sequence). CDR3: CSASSPYEQYF. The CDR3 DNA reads TGCAGTGCTAGCTCCCCCTACGAGCAGTACTTC.

The CDR3 nucleotides read TGTGCCTGGAGTGTTGGCCGTCCGGGGCAGTACTTC. Its translation: CAWSVGRPGQYF. The rearrangement links TRBV30 to TRBJ2-5; D is perhaps TRBD2 (5 bases). The germline gives CDR1 GTSNPN, CDR2 SVGIG (reference sequence). V was clipped by 0 bases and J by 11 bases, with 13 bases between them. The CDR3 covers 12 residues.

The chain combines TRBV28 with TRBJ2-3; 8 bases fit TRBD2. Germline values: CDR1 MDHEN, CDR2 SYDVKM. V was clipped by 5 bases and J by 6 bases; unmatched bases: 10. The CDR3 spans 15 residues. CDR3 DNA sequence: TGTGCCAGCAGTACGGGAGCGGGAGAATTTGATACGCAGTATTTT. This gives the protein CASSTGAGEFDTQYF.

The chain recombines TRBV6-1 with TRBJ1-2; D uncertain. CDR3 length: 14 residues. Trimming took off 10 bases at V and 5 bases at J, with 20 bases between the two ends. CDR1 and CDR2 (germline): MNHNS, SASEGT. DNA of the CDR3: TGTGCCACCGGGCTCGATGAAACTGGGTATGGCTACACCTTC. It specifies CATGLDETGYGYTF.

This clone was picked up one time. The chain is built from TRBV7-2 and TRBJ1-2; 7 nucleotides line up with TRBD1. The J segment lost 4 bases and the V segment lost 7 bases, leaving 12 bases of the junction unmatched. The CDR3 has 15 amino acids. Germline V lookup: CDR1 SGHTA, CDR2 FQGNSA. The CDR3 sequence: CASTFQGVGLYGYTF. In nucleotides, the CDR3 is TGTGCCAGCACCTTCCAGGGGGTAGGGCTCTATGGCTACACCTTC.

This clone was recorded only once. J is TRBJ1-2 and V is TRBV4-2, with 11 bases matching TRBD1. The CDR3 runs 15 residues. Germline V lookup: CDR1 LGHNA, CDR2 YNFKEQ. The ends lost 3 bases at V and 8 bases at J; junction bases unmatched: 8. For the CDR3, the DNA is TGTGCCAGCAGCCACCCTGGACAGGGGGCGGGGGGCTACACCTTC. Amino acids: CASSHPGQGAGGYTF.

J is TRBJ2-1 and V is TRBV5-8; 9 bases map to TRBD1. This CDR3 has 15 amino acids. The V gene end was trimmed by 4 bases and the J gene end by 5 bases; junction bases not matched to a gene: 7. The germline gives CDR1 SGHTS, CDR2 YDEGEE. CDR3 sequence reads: CASSPGTGWDNEQFF. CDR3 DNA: TGTGCCAGCAGCCCCGGGACAGGGTGGGACAATGAGCAGTTCTTC.

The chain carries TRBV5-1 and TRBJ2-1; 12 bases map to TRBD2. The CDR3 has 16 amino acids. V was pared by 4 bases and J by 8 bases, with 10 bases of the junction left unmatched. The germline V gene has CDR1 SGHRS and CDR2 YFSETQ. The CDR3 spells CASSPASGRASHEQFF. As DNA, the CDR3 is TGCGCCAGCAGCCCCGCTAGCGGGAGGGCCTCCCATGAGCAGTTCTTC.

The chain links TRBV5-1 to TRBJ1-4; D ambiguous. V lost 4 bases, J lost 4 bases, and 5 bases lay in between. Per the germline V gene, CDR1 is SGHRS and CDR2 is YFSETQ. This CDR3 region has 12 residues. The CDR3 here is CASSHLNEKLFF. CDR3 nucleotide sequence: TGCGCCAGCAGCCACCTTAATGAAAAACTGTTTTTT.

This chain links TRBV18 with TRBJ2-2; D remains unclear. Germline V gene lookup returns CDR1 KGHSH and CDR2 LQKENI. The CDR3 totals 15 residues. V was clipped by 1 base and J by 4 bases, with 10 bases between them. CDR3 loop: CASSPQTSPTGELFF. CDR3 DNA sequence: TGTGCCAGCTCACCACAGACAAGCCCCACCGGGGAGCTGTTTTTT. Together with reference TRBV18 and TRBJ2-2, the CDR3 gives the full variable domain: NAGVMQNPRHLVRRRGQEARLRCSPMKGHSHVYWYRQLPEEGLKFMVYLQKENIIDESGMPKERFSAEFPKEGPSILRIQQVVRGDSAAYFCASSPQTSPTGELFFGEGSRLTVL.